Listed below are T cell receptor beta chains from one sample, sequenced in a study of T cell responses to AZD1222 COVID-19 vaccine. TCRdb's copy holds only in-frame clones and misses some; the assay was immunoSEQ multiplex PCR. The sample yields some 74,000 clones, around 90% seen once. Sample: peripheral blood, taken 28 days after the second AZD1222 dose. The source of these receptors is an adult who received the AZD1222 COVID-19 vaccine. Both conserved end residues are part of each CDR3. D genes are given only for firm matches. Clone size is given for some rows only: seen once, a few or many times, or a class if the clone is expanded.

j_call clone_size v_call d_call cdr3_nt cdr3_aa
TRBJ2-7 . TRBV2 . TGTGCCAGCAGTCCTCCTACCTACGAGCAGTACTTC CASSPPTYEQYF
TRBJ2-1 . TRBV6-5 . TGTGCCAGCAGTTACTCCGGGAGCTCCTACAATGAGCAGTTCTTC CASSYSGSSYNEQFF
TRBJ1-1 . TRBV6-2/TRBV6-3 . TGTGCCAGCAGTTACGGACAGAAAAGATGGATGAACACTGAAGCTTTCTTT CASSYGQKRWMNTEAFF
TRBJ1-2 . TRBV7-2 . TGTGCCAGCAGCTCCACAGTCGTCTATGGCTACACCTTC CASSSTVVYGYTF
TRBJ1-1 . TRBV5-4 TRBD1 TGTGCCAGCAGCCTCCGTGTCAGGGGGGGCGGTGCTGAAGCTTTCTTT CASSLRVRGGGAEAFF
TRBJ1-1 few TRBV7-3 TRBD1 TGTGCCAGCAGCTCAGGACAGGTGAACACTGAAGCTTTCTTT CASSSGQVNTEAFF
TRBJ1-2 . TRBV3-1/TRBV3-2 . TGTGCCAGCAGCCAAGAGGGATCTGGCTACACCTTC CASSQEGSGYTF
TRBJ2-2 . TRBV5-1 . TGCGCCAGCAGCTTAACCGAGCAGGGGCATACCGGGGAGCTGTTTTTT CASSLTEQGHTGELFF
TRBJ2-2 once TRBV27 . TGTGCCAGCGAAGGAACATCGAACACCGGGGAGCTGTTTTTT CASEGTSNTGELFF
TRBJ2-2 . TRBV3-1/TRBV3-2 . TGTGCCTACGGCGGTCAGACTAACACCGGGGAGCTGTTTTTT CAYGGQTNTGELFF
TRBJ1-1 . TRBV2 . TGTGCCAGCAGGGCGGGACGGACTGCTGGAGCTTTCTTT CASRAGRTAGAFF
TRBJ2-1 . TRBV5-1 . TGCGCCAGCGGCACGACCGGGACTTACAATGAGCAGTTCTTC CASGTTGTYNEQFF
TRBJ2-5 . TRBV5-8 . TGTGCCAGCAGCTTGTCCCCAGGGGTATACCAAGAGACCCAGTACTTC CASSLSPGVYQETQYF
TRBJ2-3 . TRBV5-1 TRBD2 TGCGCCAGCAGCTCTCGCACTGGAAAAGCGGGAATAGATACGCAGTATTTT CASSSRTGKAGIDTQYF
TRBJ2-1 . TRBV5-1 TRBD2 TGCGCCAGCAGCTCGACTAGCGGGGGGCCTTACAATGAGCAGTTCTTC CASSSTSGGPYNEQFF
TRBJ2-3 . TRBV2 . TGTGCCAGCAACGGGGACACAGATACGCAGTATTTT CASNGDTDTQYF
TRBJ2-7 . TRBV9 TRBD1 TGTGCCAGCAGGACGGACGGGGACAGGTCCTACGAGCAGTACTTC CASRTDGDRSYEQYF
TRBJ1-2 . TRBV7-2 TRBD1 TGTGCCAGCACCGCAGGGCAGGACAGGGTTTTCGGCTACACCTTC CASTAGQDRVFGYTF
TRBJ2-6 . TRBV6-5 . TGTGCCAGCAGCGCAGGCTCTGGGGCCAACGTCCTGACTTTC CASSAGSGANVLTF
TRBJ2-2 . TRBV4-1 . TGCGCCAGCACCTTGGCGGGATCGGGACACCCGAACACCGGGGAGCTGTTTTTT CASTLAGSGHPNTGELFF
TRBJ2-7 . TRBV7-9 . TGTGCCAGCAGCTTAGTACAGACCTACGAGCAGTACTTC CASSLVQTYEQYF
TRBJ2-3 . TRBV20-1 TRBD2 TGCAGTGCTAGTGGGAGCGGGAGTCTTGAAGATACGCAGTATTTT CSASGSGSLEDTQYF